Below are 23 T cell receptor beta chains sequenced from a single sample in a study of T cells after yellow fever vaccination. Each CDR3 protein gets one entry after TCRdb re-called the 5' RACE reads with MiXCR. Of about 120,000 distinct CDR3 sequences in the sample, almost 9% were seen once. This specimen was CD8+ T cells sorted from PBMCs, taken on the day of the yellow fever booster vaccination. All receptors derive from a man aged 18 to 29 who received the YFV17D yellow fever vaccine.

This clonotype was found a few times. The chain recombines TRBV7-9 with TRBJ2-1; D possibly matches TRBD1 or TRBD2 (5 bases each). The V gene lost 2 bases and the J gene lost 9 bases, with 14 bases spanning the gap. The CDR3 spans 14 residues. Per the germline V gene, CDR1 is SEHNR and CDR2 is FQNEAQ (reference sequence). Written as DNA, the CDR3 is TGTGCCAGCAGCTTACCTGCCTTGGGGGTTGAGCAGTTCTTC. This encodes CASSLPALGVEQFF.

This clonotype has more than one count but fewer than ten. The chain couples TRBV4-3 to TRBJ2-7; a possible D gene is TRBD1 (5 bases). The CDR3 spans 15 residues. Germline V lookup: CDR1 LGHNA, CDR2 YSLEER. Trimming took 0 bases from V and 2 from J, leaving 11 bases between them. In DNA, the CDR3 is TGCGCCAGCAGCCAAGATCCAGGGATGGCCTACGAGCAGTACTTC. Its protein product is CASSQDPGMAYEQYF.

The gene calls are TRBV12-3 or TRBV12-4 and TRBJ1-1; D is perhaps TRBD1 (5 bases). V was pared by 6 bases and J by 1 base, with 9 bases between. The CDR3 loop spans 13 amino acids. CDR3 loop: CASRATGNTEAFF. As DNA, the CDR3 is TGTGCCAGCAGGGCTACAGGGAACACTGAAGCTTTCTTT.

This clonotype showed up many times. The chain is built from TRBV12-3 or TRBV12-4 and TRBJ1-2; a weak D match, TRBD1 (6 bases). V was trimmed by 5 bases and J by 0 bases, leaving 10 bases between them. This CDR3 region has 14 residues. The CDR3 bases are TGTGCCAGCAGTGCGGGACAAGCTAACTATGGCTACACCTTC. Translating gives CASSAGQANYGYTF.

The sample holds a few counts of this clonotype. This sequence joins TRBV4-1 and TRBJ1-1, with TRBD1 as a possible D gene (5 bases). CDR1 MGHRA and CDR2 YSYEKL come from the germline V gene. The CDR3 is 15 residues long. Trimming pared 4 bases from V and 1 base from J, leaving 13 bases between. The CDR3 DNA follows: TGCGCCAGCAGCCCAGTGGCGGGGCAGAACACTGAAGCTTTCTTT. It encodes CASSPVAGQNTEAFF.

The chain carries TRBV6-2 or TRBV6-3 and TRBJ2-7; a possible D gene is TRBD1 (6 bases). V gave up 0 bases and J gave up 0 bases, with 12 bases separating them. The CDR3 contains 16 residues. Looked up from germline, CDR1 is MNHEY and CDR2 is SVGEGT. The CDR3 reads CASSYSYREPSYEQYV. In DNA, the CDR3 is TGTGCCAGCAGTTACTCGTACAGGGAACCCTCCTACGAGCAGTACGTC.

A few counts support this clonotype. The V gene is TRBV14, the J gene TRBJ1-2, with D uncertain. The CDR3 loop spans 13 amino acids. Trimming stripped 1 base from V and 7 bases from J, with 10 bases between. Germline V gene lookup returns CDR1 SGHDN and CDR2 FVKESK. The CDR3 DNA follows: TGTGCCAGCAGCCAAGCCCACTTGAGTGGCTACACCTTC. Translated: CASSQAHLSGYTF.

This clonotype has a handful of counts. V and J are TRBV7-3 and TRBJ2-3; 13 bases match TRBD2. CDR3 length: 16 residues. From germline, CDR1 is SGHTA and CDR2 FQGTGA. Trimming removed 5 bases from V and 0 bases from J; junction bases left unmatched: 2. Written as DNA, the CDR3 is TGTGCCAGCAGCCCGGGACTAGCGGGGAGCACAGATACGCAGTATTTT. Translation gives CASSPGLAGSTDTQYF.

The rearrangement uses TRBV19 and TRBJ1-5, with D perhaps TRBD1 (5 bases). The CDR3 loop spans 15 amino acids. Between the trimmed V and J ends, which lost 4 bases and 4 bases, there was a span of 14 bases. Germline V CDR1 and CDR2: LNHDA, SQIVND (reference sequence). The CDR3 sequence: CASSRKGSGNQPQHF. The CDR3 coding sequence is TGTGCCAGTAGTAGAAAGGGGTCCGGTAATCAGCCCCAGCATTTT.

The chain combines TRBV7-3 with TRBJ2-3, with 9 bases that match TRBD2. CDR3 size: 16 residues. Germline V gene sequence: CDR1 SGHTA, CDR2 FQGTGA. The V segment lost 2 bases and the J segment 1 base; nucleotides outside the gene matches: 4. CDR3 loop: CASSLGSSGGTDTQYF. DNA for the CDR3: TGTGCCAGCAGCTTAGGGTCTAGCGGGGGCACAGATACGCAGTATTTT.

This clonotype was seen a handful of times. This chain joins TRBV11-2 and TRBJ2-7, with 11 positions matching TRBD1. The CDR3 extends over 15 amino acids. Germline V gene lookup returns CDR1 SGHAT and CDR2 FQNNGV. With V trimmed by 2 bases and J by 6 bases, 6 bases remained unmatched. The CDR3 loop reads CASSLRTGGGCEQYV. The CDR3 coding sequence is TGTGCCAGCAGCTTACGGACAGGGGGCGGATGCGAGCAGTACGTC.

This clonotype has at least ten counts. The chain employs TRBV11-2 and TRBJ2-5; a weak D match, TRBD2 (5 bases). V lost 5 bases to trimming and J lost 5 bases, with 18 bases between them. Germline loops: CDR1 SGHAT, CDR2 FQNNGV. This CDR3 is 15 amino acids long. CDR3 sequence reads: CASSHRTSAVETQYF. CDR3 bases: TGTGCCAGCAGCCACCGGACCTCAGCGGTGGAGACCCAGTACTTC.

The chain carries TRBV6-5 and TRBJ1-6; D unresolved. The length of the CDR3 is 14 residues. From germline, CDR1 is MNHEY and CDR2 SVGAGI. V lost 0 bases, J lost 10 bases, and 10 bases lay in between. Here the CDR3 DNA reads TGTGCCAGCAGTTACTCGGCGGGGAGGTCACCCCTCCACTTT. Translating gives CASSYSAGRSPLHF.

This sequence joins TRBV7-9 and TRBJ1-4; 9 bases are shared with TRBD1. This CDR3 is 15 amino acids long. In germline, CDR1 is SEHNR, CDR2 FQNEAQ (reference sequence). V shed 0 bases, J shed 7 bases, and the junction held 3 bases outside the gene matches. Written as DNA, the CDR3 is TGTGCCAGCAGCTTAGCCGGGACAGGGACTGAAAAACTGTTTTTT. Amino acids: CASSLAGTGTEKLFF.

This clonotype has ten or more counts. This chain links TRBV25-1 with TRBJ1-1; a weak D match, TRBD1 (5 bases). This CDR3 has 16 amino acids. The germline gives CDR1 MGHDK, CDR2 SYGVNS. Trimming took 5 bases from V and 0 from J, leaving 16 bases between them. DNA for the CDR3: TGTGCCAGCAGTCCACGAGGGGTTTCCCTGAACACTGAAGCTTTCTTT. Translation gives CASSPRGVSLNTEAFF.

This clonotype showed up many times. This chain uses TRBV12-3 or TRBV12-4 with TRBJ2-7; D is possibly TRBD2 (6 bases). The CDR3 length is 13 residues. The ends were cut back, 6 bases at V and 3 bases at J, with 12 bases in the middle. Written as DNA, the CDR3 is TGTGCCAGCAGCCACGGGACTTACTACGAGCAGTACTTC. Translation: CASSHGTYYEQYF.

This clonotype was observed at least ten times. The CDR3 here is CASSRTYQETQYF. The CDR3, as DNA: TGTGCCAGCAGTAGGACTTACCAAGAGACCCAGTACTTC. The chain links TRBV27 to TRBJ2-5; D perhaps matches TRBD2 (5 bases). The CDR3 has 13 residues. V was trimmed by 5 bases and J by 0 bases, leaving 7 bases between them. In germline, CDR1 is MNHEY, CDR2 SMNVEV (reference sequence).

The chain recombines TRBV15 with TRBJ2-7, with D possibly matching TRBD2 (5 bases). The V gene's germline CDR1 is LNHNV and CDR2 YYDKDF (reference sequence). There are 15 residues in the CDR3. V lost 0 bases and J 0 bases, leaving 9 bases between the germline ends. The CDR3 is CATSRERAVSYEQYF. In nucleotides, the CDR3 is TGTGCCACCAGCAGAGAGAGGGCCGTCTCCTACGAGCAGTACTTC.

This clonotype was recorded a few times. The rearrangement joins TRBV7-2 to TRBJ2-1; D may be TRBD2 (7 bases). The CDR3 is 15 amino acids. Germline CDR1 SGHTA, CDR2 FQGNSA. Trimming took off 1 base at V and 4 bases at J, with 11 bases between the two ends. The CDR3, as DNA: TGTGCCAGCAGCTTAGTGGGGGGGCCGTACAATGAGCAGTTCTTC. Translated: CASSLVGGPYNEQFF.

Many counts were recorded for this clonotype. The CDR3 here is CASSPTGINEQFF. DNA for the CDR3: TGTGCCAGCAGCCCGACAGGGATCAATGAGCAGTTCTTC. The chain uses TRBV5-4 and TRBJ2-1; 7 positions agree with TRBD1. The ends lost 4 bases at V and 6 bases at J; junction bases unmatched: 4. Germline lookup yields CDR1 SGHNT and CDR2 YYREEE (reference sequence). The CDR3 contains 13 residues.

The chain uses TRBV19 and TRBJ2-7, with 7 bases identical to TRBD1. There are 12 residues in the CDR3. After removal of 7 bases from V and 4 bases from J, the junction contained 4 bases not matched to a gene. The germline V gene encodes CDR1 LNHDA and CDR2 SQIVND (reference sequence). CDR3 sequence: CASTGQEYEQYV. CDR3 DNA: TGTGCCAGTACCGGACAGGAGTACGAGCAGTACGTC.

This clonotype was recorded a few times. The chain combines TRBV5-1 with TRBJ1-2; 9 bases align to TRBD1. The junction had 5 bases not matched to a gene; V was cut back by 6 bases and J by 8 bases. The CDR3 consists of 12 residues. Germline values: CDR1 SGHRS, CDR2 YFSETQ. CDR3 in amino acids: CASTNDRGGYTF. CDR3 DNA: TGCGCCAGCACCAACGACAGGGGGGGCTACACCTTC.

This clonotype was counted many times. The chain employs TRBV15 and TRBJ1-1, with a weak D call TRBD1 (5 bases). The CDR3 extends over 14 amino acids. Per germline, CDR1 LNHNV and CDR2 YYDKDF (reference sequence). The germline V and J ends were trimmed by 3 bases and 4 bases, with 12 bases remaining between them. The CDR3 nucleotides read TGTGCCACCAGCAGGGCCGCGGGGCCCACTGAAGCTTTCTTT. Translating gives CATSRAAGPTEAFF.